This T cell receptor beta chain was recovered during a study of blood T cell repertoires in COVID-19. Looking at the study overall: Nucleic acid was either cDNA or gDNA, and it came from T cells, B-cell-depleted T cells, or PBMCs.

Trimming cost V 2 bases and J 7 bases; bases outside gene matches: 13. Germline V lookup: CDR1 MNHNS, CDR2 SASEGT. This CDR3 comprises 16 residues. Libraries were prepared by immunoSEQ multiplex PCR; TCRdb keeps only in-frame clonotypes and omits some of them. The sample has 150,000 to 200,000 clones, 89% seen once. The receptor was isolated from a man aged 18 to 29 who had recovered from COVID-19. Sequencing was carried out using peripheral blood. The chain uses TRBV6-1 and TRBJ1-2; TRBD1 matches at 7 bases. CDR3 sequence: CASSEIFRGGRFGYTF. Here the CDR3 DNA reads TGTGCCAGCAGTGAAATATTTCGAGGGGGCAGATTTGGCTACACCTTC.